The 27 T cell receptor beta chains presented below share a single source sample, sequenced in a study of T cell repertoires in cytomegalovirus infection. What these receptors recognize is not known. Via MiXCR, TCRdb re-called the reads, giving one row per CDR3 protein. The data contain about 480,000 distinct CDR3 sequences, roughly a third of them seen just once; the ten biggest clones take up roughly 16%. The sequencing used cultured PBMCs, collected from culture after CMV antigen stimulation. The origin of the receptors is a human donor in good health (CMV status not recorded). Some clones in this sample may be carry-over from other donors' samples.

This clonotype occurred a few times. The CDR3 spells CASSSWAGGGRASYNEQFF. CDR3 nucleotides: TGTGCCAGCAGTTCCTGGGCGGGGGGGGGGAGGGCTTCCTACAATGAGCAGTTCTTC. This rearrangement joins TRBV12-3 or TRBV12-4 to TRBJ2-1; 9 positions agree with TRBD2. The CDR3 sequence is 19 residues long. The V segment lost 4 bases and the J segment 1 base; nucleotides outside the gene matches: 14.

The chain employs TRBV20-1 and TRBJ2-7; 11 bases are a match to TRBD2. The CDR3 length is 14 residues. Germline V gives CDR1 DFQATT, CDR2 SNEGSKA (reference sequence). Trimming at V came to 6 bases and at J to 4 bases, leaving 8 bases not matched to a gene. In DNA form, the CDR3 reads TGCAGTGCCCCCCCCCGACTAGCGGGGTACGAGCAGTACTTC. Amino acids: CSAPPRLAGYEQYF.

This clonotype was found once. The V call is TRBV19, the J call TRBJ2-5; 10 bases match TRBD1. This CDR3 spans 15 amino acids. Trimming removed 3 bases from V and 2 bases from J; junction bases left unmatched: 3. The germline CDR1 and CDR2 sequences are LNHDA and SQIVND (reference sequence). The CDR3 reads CASSIRTGGQETQYF. The CDR3 coding sequence is TGTGCCAGTAGTATTCGGACAGGGGGACAAGAGACCCAGTACTTC.

This clonotype was observed a handful of times. The chain is built from TRBV7-2 and TRBJ2-2, with 8 bases matching TRBD2. V shed 3 bases and J 4 bases; nucleotides not matched to a gene: 10. Germline loops: CDR1 SGHTA, CDR2 FQGNSA. The CDR3 sequence is 17 residues long. This chain's CDR3 is CASSFQSGGPRTGELFF. CDR3 nucleotide sequence: TGTGCCAGCAGCTTTCAATCGGGAGGGCCCCGCACCGGGGAGCTGTTTTTT.

A few counts support this clonotype. The chain employs TRBV12-3 or TRBV12-4 and TRBJ1-2; D gene unclear. This CDR3 region has 13 residues. Trimming left V 3 bases short and J 2 bases short, with 7 bases between. CDR3 nucleotide sequence: TGTGCCAGCAGTTTGCTGCTCAACTATGGCTACACCTTC. Protein sequence: CASSLLLNYGYTF.

This clonotype was seen more than once but under ten times. This chain uses TRBV7-2 with TRBJ1-2; the match to TRBD1 covers 7 bases. With 6 bases clipped from V and 7 bases from J, the junction kept 14 bases outside the gene matches. Germline CDR1 reads SGHTA; CDR2 reads FQGNSA. There are 15 residues in the CDR3. Here the CDR3 reads CASSSIAGQSPGYTF. The CDR3 nucleotides are TGTGCCAGCAGTTCTATAGCGGGACAGTCTCCTGGCTACACCTTC.

V is TRBV12-3 or TRBV12-4 and J is TRBJ2-2; 12 bases map to TRBD2. The junction had 5 bases not matched to a gene; V was cut back by 2 bases and J by 7 bases. The CDR3 loop spans 16 amino acids. In DNA form, the CDR3 reads TGTGCCAGCAGTTTACGACTAGCGGGAGACTTCGGGGAGCTGTTTTTT. Translating it yields CASSLRLAGDFGELFF.

This clonotype showed up just a few times. V is TRBV6-2 or TRBV6-3 and J is TRBJ2-5; D is perhaps TRBD2 (5 bases). V dropped 2 bases and J dropped 0 bases, with 16 bases sitting between them. Germline CDR1 MNHEY, CDR2 SVGEGT. This CDR3 is built from 17 residues. The CDR3 DNA sequence: TGTGCCAGCAGTTACCCGGGTGTCCGGCGGGACCAAGAGACCCAGTACTTC. It translates to CASSYPGVRRDQETQYF.

This clonotype was detected only a few times. This rearrangement joins TRBV4-1 to TRBJ1-1, with 9 bases fitting TRBD1. CDR1 and CDR2 (germline): MGHRA, YSYEKL. Trimming at V came to 3 bases and at J to 5 bases, leaving 19 bases not matched to a gene. The CDR3 is made up of 19 amino acids. The CDR3 sequence: CASSHPGSGRRQGVTEAFF. The CDR3 coding sequence is TGCGCCAGCAGCCACCCTGGGTCGGGGCGGAGACAGGGGGTAACTGAAGCTTTCTTT.

V gene TRBV18 combines with J gene TRBJ2-3; 8 positions agree with TRBD1. The CDR3 runs to 16 residues. The V segment lost 0 bases and the J segment 5 bases; nucleotides outside the gene matches: 7. Germline assignment: CDR1 KGHSH and CDR2 LQKENI. This chain's CDR3 is CASSPPPRGQGDTQYF. CDR3 nucleotide sequence: TGTGCCAGCTCACCACCTCCCAGGGGGCAAGGAGATACGCAGTATTTT.

The V gene is TRBV6-6, the J gene TRBJ1-1, with no clear D. The CDR3 is made up of 14 amino acids. The V and J ends lost 4 bases and 0 bases respectively, with 9 bases between them. Germline CDR1 and CDR2: MNHNY and SVGAGI (reference sequence). For the CDR3, the DNA is TGTGCCAGCAGTTTTCGGAACATGAACACTGAAGCTTTCTTT. Translation: CASSFRNMNTEAFF.

This clonotype showed up just a few times. J is TRBJ2-7 and V is TRBV28; D is unclear. The CDR3 runs to 10 residues. Trimming stripped 7 bases from V and 2 bases from J, with 3 bases between. The germline gives CDR1 MDHEN, CDR2 SYDVKM. The CDR3, as DNA: TGTGCCAGCAACACCTACGAGCAGTACTTC. Residues: CASNTYEQYF.

The rearrangement uses TRBV6-2 or TRBV6-3 and TRBJ2-7, with a possible D match to TRBD1 (7 bases). Germline CDR1 reads MNHEY; CDR2 reads SVGEGT. The CDR3 runs to 14 residues. V lost 5 bases and J lost 3, with 14 bases in between. CDR3 nucleotide sequence: TGTGCCAGCAGTCACCGGAGGGACAGCTACGAGCAGTACTTC. Protein product: CASSHRRDSYEQYF.

This clonotype was picked up a small number of times. The J gene is TRBJ2-4, the V gene TRBV30, with 9 bases identical to TRBD1. This CDR3 has 17 amino acids. J gave up 6 bases and V 0 bases, and 12 bases lay outside the gene matches. CDR1 and CDR2 (germline): GTSNPN, SVGIG (reference sequence). CDR3 DNA sequence: TGTGCCTGGAGTGTCGTTGGGATCCGGGACAGGGCAAACATTCAGTACTTC. Protein: CAWSVVGIRDRANIQYF.

The rearrangement uses TRBV6-4 and TRBJ1-2; no reliable D call. Trimming cost V 6 bases and J 8 bases, with 16 bases left between them. Germline CDR1 MRHNA, CDR2 SNTAGT. The CDR3 is 13 residues long. The CDR3 reads CASRLLATRGYTF. The CDR3 DNA is TGTGCCAGCAGATTATTGGCCACGAGGGGCTACACCTTC.

CDR3 coding DNA: TGCGCCAGCAGCCAAGATTTAGGGACAAGGCATACACTTAGCACAGATACGCAGTATTTT. Its protein is CASSQDLGTRHTLSTDTQYF. V is TRBV4-3 and J is TRBJ2-3; possibly TRBD1 for D (6 bases). The germline V and J ends were trimmed by 0 bases and 0 bases, with 22 bases remaining between them. CDR1 and CDR2 (germline): LGHNA, YSLEER. The CDR3 contains 20 residues.

This clonotype was observed at least ten times. The V and J genes are TRBV7-9 and TRBJ1-3; no clear D. This CDR3 contains 14 residues. The germline gives CDR1 SEHNR, CDR2 FQNEAQ (reference sequence). Trimming stripped 6 bases from V and 3 bases from J, with 12 bases between. The CDR3 sequence is CASSLSGSGNTIYF. CDR3 sequence (DNA): TGTGCCAGCAGTTTGTCTGGGAGTGGAAACACCATATATTTT.

There are a few counts of this clonotype. J is TRBJ2-3 and V is TRBV4-1; D remains unclear. CDR3 length equals 14 residues. The germline CDR1 and CDR2 sequences are MGHRA and YSYEKL. Trimming cost V 1 base and J 4 bases, with 9 bases left between them. CDR3 sequence (DNA): TGCGCCAGCAGCCAAGGATTTTATGCAGATACGCAGTATTTT. Amino acids: CASSQGFYADTQYF.

This clonotype showed up many times. This chain connects TRBV7-2 to TRBJ1-2; possible D gene TRBD1, 6 bases. The CDR3 loop spans 13 amino acids. Germline CDR1 and CDR2: SGHTA and FQGNSA. Between the trimmed V and J ends, which lost 5 bases and 7 bases, there was a span of 14 bases. CDR3 sequence: CASSVNFRGGYTF. DNA for the CDR3: TGTGCCAGCAGCGTAAACTTCAGGGGTGGCTACACCTTC.

The V call is TRBV2, the J call TRBJ2-4; 7 bases line up with TRBD2. The V gene's germline CDR1 is SNHLY and CDR2 FYNNEI. The CDR3 runs to 15 residues. Trimming at V came to 3 bases and at J to 2 bases, leaving 4 bases not matched to a gene. Here the CDR3 DNA reads TGTGCCAGCAGTGACCCCGGGGGGTCCAAAAACATTCAGTACTTC. It translates to CASSDPGGSKNIQYF.

The rearrangement links TRBV6-6 to TRBJ1-1, with 9 bases fitting TRBD1. The CDR3 has 15 residues. Germline V gene lookup returns CDR1 MNHNY and CDR2 SVGAGI (reference sequence). The J segment lost 1 base and the V segment lost 5 bases, leaving 5 bases of the junction unmatched. The chain's CDR3 is CASSATGGRNTEAFF. DNA for the CDR3: TGTGCCAGCAGTGCAACAGGGGGCCGGAACACTGAAGCTTTCTTT.

This clonotype was picked up many times. The gene calls are TRBV7-9 and TRBJ2-1, with a possible D match to TRBD1 (5 bases). Germline V gene lookup returns CDR1 SEHNR and CDR2 FQNEAQ (reference sequence). This CDR3 has 14 residues. V was shortened by 0 bases and J by 6 bases, with 9 bases between the two germline ends. CDR3 sequence (DNA): TGTGCCAGCAGCTTAGCAGGGGAAATCAATGAGCAGTTCTTC. Protein product: CASSLAGEINEQFF.

There are a few counts of this clonotype. The chain is built from TRBV7-2 and TRBJ2-5; tentative D call: TRBD2 (5 bases). The ends were cut back, 1 base at V and 4 bases at J, with 13 bases in the middle. The CDR3 totals 15 residues. From germline, CDR1 is SGHTA and CDR2 FQGNSA. The CDR3 reads CASSLDLGVGETQYF. The CDR3 DNA reads TGTGCCAGCAGCTTAGATCTGGGAGTGGGAGAGACCCAGTACTTC.

V and J are TRBV20-1 and TRBJ2-7; 11 bases align to TRBD2. The germline gives CDR1 DFQATT, CDR2 SNEGSKA (reference sequence). CDR3 length: 15 amino acids. V shed 2 bases and J 3 bases; nucleotides not matched to a gene: 6. The CDR3 DNA is TGCAGTGCTAGACCTACTAGCGGGAGTGTCTACGAGCAGTACTTC. It codes for CSARPTSGSVYEQYF.

The table lists this clonotype with a few counts. This chain uses TRBV6-6 with TRBJ1-1; D is unresolved. Between the trimmed V and J ends, which lost 8 bases and 1 base, there was a span of 14 bases. Germline CDR1 reads MNHNY; CDR2 reads SVGAGI (reference sequence). CDR3 size: 14 residues. In DNA form, the CDR3 reads TGTGCCAGCTTTATCCGGCATCCGAACACTGAAGCTTTCTTT. It is translated as CASFIRHPNTEAFF.

The chain has TRBV19 and TRBJ2-1, with 9 bases that match TRBD1. Germline values: CDR1 LNHDA, CDR2 SQIVND (reference sequence). The CDR3 sequence is 15 residues long. Germline trimming cut 6 bases from V and 1 base from J; bases unmatched to any gene: 4. The CDR3 region is CASSDRGSSYNEQFF. The CDR3 nucleotides are TGTGCCAGTAGCGACAGGGGGAGTTCCTACAATGAGCAGTTCTTC.

This rearrangement joins TRBV19 to TRBJ1-1; D remains unclear. Trimming left V 1 base short and J 6 bases short, with 15 bases between. The germline V gene encodes CDR1 LNHDA and CDR2 SQIVND (reference sequence). The CDR3 covers 15 residues. The CDR3 DNA sequence: TGTGCCAGTAGTATAGTTGTTCTCCCGGGGTCTGAAGCTTTCTTT. This gives the protein CASSIVVLPGSEAFF.